This T cell receptor beta chain is from a study of blood T cell repertoires in COVID-19. Study in general: Acute-phase and convalescent COVID-19 samples originated in the United States, Italy and Spain. In each case, the material was cDNA or gDNA derived from T cells, B-cell-depleted T cells, or PBMCs.

The germline V gene encodes CDR1 LGHNA and CDR2 YNFKEQ. This CDR3 region has 14 residues. Losses at the gene ends were 2 bases for V and 5 bases for J; bases not matched to a gene: 3. Per the study methods: Reference gene primer amplification gave nucleated cell count estimates. Clones were read by immunoSEQ multiplex PCR, and TCRdb kept only the in-frame ones, dropping some. For V, J and clone size, that table is used; D and trimming come from the DNA. The sample has 250,000 or so clones, about nine tenths seen once; the top ten hold over 4%. Cohort assignment relied on participant-reported clinical history.

Sequences were obtained from PBMCs or T cells enriched from blood (not recorded which). This chain uses TRBV4-2 with TRBJ1-5, with 7 bases aligning to TRBD1. This receptor was obtained from a woman under 40 with acute COVID-19. The CDR3 here is CASSQRTGDQPQHF. The CDR3 DNA is TGTGCCAGCAGCCAACGGACAGGCGATCAGCCCCAGCATTTT.